This T cell receptor (beta chain) was sequenced in a study of blood T cell repertoires in COVID-19. Across the study: Researchers got acute and convalescent COVID-19 samples from the United States, Italy and Spain. In each case, the material was cDNA or gDNA derived from T cells, B-cell-depleted T cells, or PBMCs.

Methods used by the authors: Researchers report that nucleated cell counts were estimated from reference gene primer amplification. Some clones are missing from TCRdb's copy, which holds only in-frame ones; the method was immunoSEQ multiplex PCR. V, J and clone size derive from that table, while D and trimming were established from the DNA sequence. The table lists 45,000 to 50,000 clones, approximately 83% of them singletons. The J segment lost 10 bases and the V segment lost 0 bases, leaving 8 bases of the junction unmatched. This CDR3 has 15 amino acids. Germline-derived CDR1 and CDR2 are LGHDT and YNNKEL (reference sequence).

The genes are TRBV3-1 (or the pseudogene TRBV3-2) and TRBJ2-1, with 8 bases lining up with TRBD1. The sequence was collected from a man between 65 and 85 years old with acute or convalescent COVID-19. Material for sequencing was peripheral blood. CDR3 region: CASSQDSARTGEQFF. The CDR3 nucleotides read TGTGCCAGCAGCCAAGATTCCGCCCGGACAGGGGAGCAGTTCTTC.